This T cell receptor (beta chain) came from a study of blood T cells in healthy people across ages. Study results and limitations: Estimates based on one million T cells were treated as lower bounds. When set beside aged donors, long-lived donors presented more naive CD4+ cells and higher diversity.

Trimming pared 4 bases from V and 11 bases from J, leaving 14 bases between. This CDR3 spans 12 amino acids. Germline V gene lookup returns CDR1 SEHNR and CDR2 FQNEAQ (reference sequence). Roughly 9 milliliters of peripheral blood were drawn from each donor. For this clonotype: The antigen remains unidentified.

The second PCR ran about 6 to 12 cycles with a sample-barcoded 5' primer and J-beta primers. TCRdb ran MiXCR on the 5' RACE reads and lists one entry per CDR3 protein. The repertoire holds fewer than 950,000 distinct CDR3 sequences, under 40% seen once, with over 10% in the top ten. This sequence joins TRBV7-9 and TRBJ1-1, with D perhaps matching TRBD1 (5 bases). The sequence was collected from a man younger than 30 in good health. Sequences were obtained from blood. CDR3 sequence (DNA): TGTGCCAGCAGCTCGGCCCTTCGACAGGCTTTCTTT. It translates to CASSSALRQAFF.